The clone carrying this TCR beta chain was seen at least ten times. Its antigen is not identified. With V trimmed by 4 bases and J by 8 bases, 8 bases remained unmatched. From germline, CDR1 is DFQATT and CDR2 SNEGSKA (reference sequence). This CDR3 has 13 amino acids. Quantitative 5'-RACE with molecular barcodes was used to make the TCR beta libraries. TCRdb processed the 5' RACE reads anew with MiXCR; each CDR3 protein has one entry. The sample lists roughly 240,000 distinct CDR3 sequences, 8% to 10% occurring once. The sample belongs to a study of CD8 T cells in ankylosing spondylitis. Overall study findings and caveats: Earlier studies detected some motif variants in reactive arthritis synovial fluid and blood. It was reported that disease-linked clones were significantly enriched in matched ankylosing spondylitis synovial fluid. CD8+ cells made up the disease-linked clones, which were relatively rare in peripheral blood.

The chain carries TRBV20-1 and TRBJ1-5; 7 nucleotides agree with TRBD1. The sequence came from a female donor with ankylosing spondylitis or in good health (not recorded which). The sequenced sample was blood, either unsorted or a sorted T cell fraction (not recorded which). The CDR3 bases are TGCAGTGCTACCCCGGACAGGTCAAAGCCCCAGCATTTT. It translates to CSATPDRSKPQHF.